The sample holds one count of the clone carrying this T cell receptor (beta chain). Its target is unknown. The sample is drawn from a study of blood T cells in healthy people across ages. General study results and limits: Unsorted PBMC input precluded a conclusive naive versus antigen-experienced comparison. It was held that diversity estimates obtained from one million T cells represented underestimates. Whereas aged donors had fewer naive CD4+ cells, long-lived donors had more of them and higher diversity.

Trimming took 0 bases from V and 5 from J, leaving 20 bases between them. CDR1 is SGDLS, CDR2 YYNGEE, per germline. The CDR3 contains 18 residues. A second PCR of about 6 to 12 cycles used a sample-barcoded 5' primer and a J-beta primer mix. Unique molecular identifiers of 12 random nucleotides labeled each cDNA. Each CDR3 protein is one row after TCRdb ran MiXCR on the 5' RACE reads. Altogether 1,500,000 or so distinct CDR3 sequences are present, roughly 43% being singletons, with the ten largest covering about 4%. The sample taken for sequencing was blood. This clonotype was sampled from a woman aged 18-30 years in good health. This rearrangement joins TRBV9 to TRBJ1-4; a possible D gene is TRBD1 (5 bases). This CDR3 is CASSVESTSTATNEKLFF. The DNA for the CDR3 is TGTGCCAGCAGCGTAGAAAGCACTTCGACAGCGACAAATGAAAAACTGTTTTTT. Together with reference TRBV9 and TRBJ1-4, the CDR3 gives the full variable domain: DSGVTQTPKHLITATGQRVTLRCSPRSGDLSVYWYQQSLDQGLQFLIQYYNGEERAKGNILERFSAQQFPDLHSELNLSSLELGDSALYFCASSVESTSTATNEKLFFGSGTQLSVL.